The entry that follows covers one TCR beta chain sequence. Its antigen remains unidentified. After removal of 2 bases from V and 6 bases from J, the junction contained 4 bases not matched to a gene. The CDR3 is 14 amino acids. Germline V gene lookup returns CDR1 PRHDT and CDR2 FYEKMQ (reference sequence). Measured with immunoSEQ multiplex PCR; TCRdb has only the in-frame clones, and not every one. This sample has 150,000 or so clones, with around 90% found just once. This entry is derived from a study of T cell responses to AZD1222 COVID-19 vaccine. Findings and caveats of the study: Spike-specific TCR breadth and depth were elevated following two AZD1222 doses. Researchers took repertoire samples only after the peak T cell response had come. Vaccine-related CD4 TCRs covered spike, predominating at 160-218 and 743-854. White British donors predominated, females outnumbered males, and clonal diversity was possibly underestimated.

The sequencing used peripheral blood, collected on day 0 of AZD1222 vaccination. This chain connects TRBV13 to TRBJ2-7, with 10 bases that match TRBD2. This TCR came from an adult in good health. CDR3 amino acids: CASSLMASGGEQYF. The CDR3 bases are TGTGCCAGCAGCTTAATGGCTAGCGGGGGCGAGCAGTACTTC.